These 20 T cell receptor beta chains were all obtained from the same sample, sequenced in a study of monozygotic twins with inflammatory bowel disease. TCRdb reprocessed the 5' RACE reads and stores each CDR3 protein as one record, lacking DNA. The repertoire table contains more than 350,000 distinct CDR3 sequences. Sequenced: blood. These receptors all stem from a human donor with ulcerative colitis or Crohn's disease, or a healthy co-twin of an affected twin (not recorded which).

This chain joins TRBV27 and TRBJ2-2; the D call from TCRdb, TRBD2, cannot be confirmed without DNA. This CDR3 has 17 residues. The germline CDR1 and CDR2 sequences are MNHEY and SMNVEV (reference sequence). The CDR3 sequence: CASSLRGGLIGTGELFF.

This chain joins TRBV7-9 and TRBJ2-5; TCRdb outputs TRBD2, but without DNA this stays unchecked. The CDR3 runs 15 residues. Germline lookup yields CDR1 SEHNR and CDR2 FQNEAQ (reference sequence). This chain's CDR3 is CASSPGLAAQETQYF.

The chain has TRBV20-1 and TRBJ2-7; TCRdb names TRBD2, which stays unverified in the absence of DNA. The CDR3 runs 15 residues. Per the germline V gene, CDR1 is DFQATT and CDR2 is SNEGSKA (reference sequence). This CDR3 is CSARDRGLVLAEQYF.

The V gene is TRBV15, the J gene TRBJ1-5; TCRdb's assignment of TRBD1 cannot be checked, as there is no DNA. This CDR3 is built from 13 residues. Looked up from germline, CDR1 is LNHNV and CDR2 is YYDKDF (reference sequence). The CDR3 is CATSKGGGQPQHF.

V usage is TRBV2 and J usage is TRBJ1-1; without DNA, the TCRdb call of TRBD1 cannot be checked. There are 15 residues in the CDR3. CDR1 is SNHLY, CDR2 FYNNEI, per germline. The CDR3 loop is CASKSRALGWGEAFF.

The chain recombines TRBV7-2 with TRBJ1-3. CDR1 and CDR2 from the germline V gene are SGHTA and FQGNSA. The CDR3 consists of 14 residues. The CDR3 loop is CASSFPGSGNTIYF.

The V gene is TRBV7-2, the J gene TRBJ2-7; with no DNA, the TCRdb D assignment of TRBD1 cannot be verified. This CDR3 is built from 15 residues. In germline, CDR1 is SGHTA, CDR2 FQGNSA. CDR3 in amino acids: CASSPNRGIVYEQYF.

This chain connects TRBV30 to TRBJ1-2. The CDR3 is 12 residues long. CDR1 and CDR2 from the germline V gene are GTSNPN and SVGIG (reference sequence). The CDR3 sequence: CAWSVGVGGYTF. The whole variable domain, filled in from reference TRBV30 and TRBJ1-2, reads SQTIHQWPATLVQPVGSPLSLECTVEGTSNPNLYWYRQAAGRGLQLLFYSVGIGQISSEVPQNLSASRPQDRQFILSSKKLLLSDSGFYLCAWSVGVGGYTFGSGTRLTVV.

The gene calls are TRBV7-9 and TRBJ2-3; TCRdb's D call of TRBD2 is untestable without DNA. This CDR3 has 16 residues. Germline assignment: CDR1 SEHNR and CDR2 FQNEAQ (reference sequence). CDR3 sequence: CASSPPRVLSTDTQYF. The full variable domain, in which reference TRBV7-9 and TRBJ2-3 provide the parts outside the CDR3, is DTGVSQNPRHKITKRGQNVTFRCDPISEHNRLYWYRQTLGQGPEFLTYFQNEAQLEKSRLLSDRFSAERPKGSFSTLEIQRTEQGDSAMYLCASSPPRVLSTDTQYFGPGTRLTVL.

The chain combines TRBV7-9 with TRBJ2-3. The germline V gene has CDR1 SEHNR and CDR2 FQNEAQ (reference sequence). The CDR3 spans 17 residues. This CDR3 reads CASSLWASGTSTDTQYF. Together with reference TRBV7-9 and TRBJ2-3, the CDR3 gives the full variable domain: DTGVSQNPRHKITKRGQNVTFRCDPISEHNRLYWYRQTLGQGPEFLTYFQNEAQLEKSRLLSDRFSAERPKGSFSTLEIQRTEQGDSAMYLCASSLWASGTSTDTQYFGPGTRLTVL.

V gene TRBV2 combines with J gene TRBJ2-7; the TCRdb D gene call, TRBD2, has no DNA to confirm it. CDR1 and CDR2 from the germline V gene are SNHLY and FYNNEI. The CDR3 spans 15 residues. CDR3 loop: CASSESSGSSGEQYF.

The rearrangement uses TRBV6-5 and TRBJ1-6; TCRdb names TRBD1, which stays unverified in the absence of DNA. Germline V gene data show CDR1 as MNHEY and CDR2 as SVGAGI. The CDR3 is 16 amino acids. The CDR3 sequence is CASSYPPGQGVSPLHF.

This sequence joins TRBV28 and TRBJ2-1. The CDR3 has 12 residues. Looked up from germline, CDR1 is MDHEN and CDR2 is SYDVKM. The CDR3 loop reads CAHQGTDNEQFF.

The rearrangement joins TRBV5-1 to TRBJ2-1; the TCRdb call, TRBD1, lacks DNA for checking. Germline CDR1 is SGHRS and CDR2 is YFSETQ. This CDR3 is built from 15 residues. CDR3 sequence reads: CASSLDTTGNNEQFF.

V and J are TRBV6-5 and TRBJ1-2; with no DNA, the TCRdb D assignment of TRBD1 cannot be verified. The CDR3 has 17 residues. Germline V lookup: CDR1 MNHEY, CDR2 SVGAGI. The CDR3 protein is CASSLGSVGGSSYGYTF.

This chain links TRBV5-1 with TRBJ2-5. The CDR3 consists of 15 residues. Looked up from germline, CDR1 is SGHRS and CDR2 is YFSETQ. Here the CDR3 reads CASSLVPGNQETQYF.

The chain recombines TRBV20-1 with TRBJ1-3; with no DNA, the TCRdb D assignment of TRBD1 cannot be verified. This CDR3 spans 14 amino acids. The germline gives CDR1 DFQATT, CDR2 SNEGSKA (reference sequence). The CDR3 reads CSAPDRETGNTIYF.

The chain uses TRBV12-3 or TRBV12-4 and TRBJ1-5. CDR3 length: 14 amino acids. The CDR3 spells CASSFAGKNQPQHF.

The chain links TRBV10-3 to TRBJ1-2; the D call from TCRdb, TRBD1, cannot be confirmed without DNA. Germline V gene lookup returns CDR1 ENHRY and CDR2 SYGVKD. The CDR3 has 13 amino acids. CDR3 sequence reads: CAISGQENYGYTF.

The chain couples TRBV3-1 to TRBJ1-2. CDR1 is LGHDT and CDR2 is YNNKEL in the germline V gene (reference sequence). CDR3 length equals 15 residues. The CDR3 here is CASSLSWGEVYGYTF.